The 28 T cell receptor beta chains below all came from one sample that was sequenced in a study of PD-L1 blockade in urothelial cancer. Time point of the sample: pretreatment peripheral blood. Libraries were prepared by immunoSEQ multiplex PCR; TCRdb keeps only in-frame clonotypes and omits some of them. This table holds 70,000 to 95,000 clones, approximately 88% found once. The material was PBMCs, obtained around atezolizumab (anti-PD-L1) treatment. Every receptor here comes from a woman older than 75 with urothelial cancer.

The V call is TRBV11-3, the J call TRBJ2-3; tentatively, D is TRBD2 (5 bases). The germline V and J ends were trimmed by 6 bases and 2 bases, with 12 bases remaining between them. Germline V gene data show CDR1 as SGHNT and CDR2 as YENEEA. The CDR3 is 14 residues long. The CDR3 coding sequence is TGTGCCAGCAGTCCGCGAGGGAACACAGATACGCAGTATTTT. Its translation: CASSPRGNTDTQYF.

The rearrangement uses TRBV19 and TRBJ1-4; weak D call: TRBD1 (5 bases). The V end lost 7 bases, the J end lost 1 base, and 10 bases lay between the germline ends. The V gene's germline CDR1 is LNHDA and CDR2 SQIVND (reference sequence). There are 14 residues in the CDR3. CDR3 bases: TGTGCCAGTACCGGGGGAGTAACTAATGAAAAACTGTTTTTT. The encoded protein is CASTGGVTNEKLFF.

This sequence joins TRBV18 and TRBJ1-1; perhaps TRBD1 as D (5 bases). This CDR3 spans 15 amino acids. Trimming shortened V by 8 bases and J by 0 bases, and 16 bases separated the two germline ends. Germline V gene lookup returns CDR1 KGHSH and CDR2 LQKENI. CDR3 bases: TGTGCCAGCCGACCGGGGGGGGACTTGAACACTGAAGCTTTCTTT. This codes for CASRPGGDLNTEAFF.

DNA of the CDR3: TGTGCCAGCAGCAAGTGGCTTGAAGCTTTCTTT. It encodes CASSKWLEAFF. The gene calls are TRBV21-1 and TRBJ1-1; the D call in the table, TRBD1, was not verified against the DNA. TRBV21-1 is a listed pseudogene. This CDR3 region has 11 residues.

V gene TRBV7-8 combines with J gene TRBJ1-2; 9 bases align to TRBD1. The germline V gene has CDR1 SGHVS and CDR2 FQNEAQ. With 0 bases clipped from V and 12 bases from J, the junction kept 8 bases outside the gene matches. The CDR3 covers 14 residues. The CDR3: CASSLAGTGRSDTF. The CDR3 coding sequence is TGTGCCAGCAGCTTAGCGGGGACAGGGCGATCTGACACCTTC.

V is TRBV30 and J is TRBJ2-7, with D possibly TRBD1 on 5 matching bases. CDR3 length equals 11 residues. V dropped 2 bases and J dropped 3 bases, with 5 bases sitting between them. Germline V lookup: CDR1 GTSNPN, CDR2 SVGIG (reference sequence). DNA of the CDR3: TGTGCCTGGAGTAGGGGCTACGAGCAGTACTTC. This sequence encodes CAWSRGYEQYF. Full variable domain (remainder filled in from reference TRBV30 and TRBJ2-7): SQTIHQWPATLVQPVGSPLSLECTVEGTSNPNLYWYRQAAGRGLQLLFYSVGIGQISSEVPQNLSASRPQDRQFILSSKKLLLSDSGFYLCAWSRGYEQYFGPGTRLTVT.

The chain employs TRBV7-9 and TRBJ2-1; 12 bases align to TRBD2. Germline V lookup: CDR1 SEHNR, CDR2 FQNEAQ (reference sequence). Trimming removed 1 base from V and 6 bases from J; junction bases left unmatched: 13. The CDR3 contains 19 residues. CDR3 sequence reads: CASSLGGGLAGTLGNEQFF. As DNA, the CDR3 is TGTGCCAGCAGCTTAGGAGGAGGACTAGCGGGAACGTTAGGCAATGAGCAGTTCTTC. The full variable domain, its missing parts supplied by reference TRBV7-9 and TRBJ2-1, is DTGVSQNPRHKITKRGQNVTFRCDPISEHNRLYWYRQTLGQGPEFLTYFQNEAQLEKSRLLSDRFSAERPKGSFSTLEIQRTEQGDSAMYLCASSLGGGLAGTLGNEQFFGPGTRLTVL.

The chain uses TRBV7-9 and TRBJ2-4; TRBD2 might be the D (6 bases). The germline V and J ends were trimmed by 2 bases and 0 bases, with 11 bases remaining between them. Germline assignment: CDR1 SEHNR and CDR2 FQNEAQ (reference sequence). CDR3 length equals 16 residues. In DNA, the CDR3 is TGTGCCAGCAGCTTAATTCAGCGGGTAGCCAAAAACATTCAGTACTTC. Amino acid sequence: CASSLIQRVAKNIQYF.

The rearrangement links TRBV5-4 to TRBJ1-1; perhaps TRBD1 as D (5 bases). The V and J ends lost 4 bases and 1 base respectively, with 11 bases between them. Germline assignment: CDR1 SGHNT and CDR2 YYREEE (reference sequence). The CDR3 loop spans 14 amino acids. The CDR3 loop reads CASSPGTTNTEAFF. DNA of the CDR3: TGTGCCAGCAGCCCAGGGACTACGAACACTGAAGCTTTCTTT. The entire variable domain, with the rest obtained from reference TRBV5-4 and TRBJ1-1, is as follows: ETGVTQSPTHLIKTRGQQVTLRCSSQSGHNTVSWYQQALGQGPQFIFQYYREEENGRGNFPPRFSGLQFPNYSSELNVNALELDDSALYLCASSPGTTNTEAFFGQGTRLTVV.

The chain employs TRBV27 and TRBJ2-7, with TRBD2 matching over 7 bases. The CDR3 totals 16 residues. V was clipped by 2 bases and J by 6 bases; unmatched bases: 13. The germline CDR1 and CDR2 sequences are MNHEY and SMNVEV (reference sequence). Here the CDR3 DNA reads TGTGCCAGCAGTTTAATAGGTCCCGGGGAGGGGCGCGAGCAGTACTTC. Translating gives CASSLIGPGEGREQYF.

The V call is TRBV19, the J call TRBJ2-1; tentatively, D is TRBD2 (6 bases). Looked up from germline, CDR1 is LNHDA and CDR2 is SQIVND (reference sequence). V lost 6 bases and J 3 bases, leaving 12 bases between the germline ends. This CDR3 region has 14 residues. CDR3 in DNA: TGTGCCAGTAGCCTCCGGGGACTCTACAATGAGCAGTTCTTC. It codes for CASSLRGLYNEQFF.

The V call is TRBV19, the J call TRBJ2-1; TRBD2 agrees at 7 bases. The CDR3 covers 13 residues. Germline assignment: CDR1 LNHDA and CDR2 SQIVND (reference sequence). V trimming: 0 bases; J trimming: 9 bases; junction bases outside the gene matches: 2. CDR3 sequence reads: CASSIDREVEQFF. CDR3 DNA: TGTGCCAGTAGTATAGATCGGGAGGTTGAGCAGTTCTTC.

This clone was counted once. The chain couples TRBV19 to TRBJ2-7; TRBD2 aligns across 8 bases. CDR1 LNHDA and CDR2 SQIVND come from the germline V gene (reference sequence). The CDR3 totals 15 residues. V shed 3 bases, J shed 2 bases, and the junction held 6 bases outside the gene matches. CDR3 in amino acids: CASSMGAAGAYEQYF. Here the CDR3 DNA reads TGTGCCAGTAGTATGGGGGCAGCGGGAGCCTACGAGCAGTACTTC.

This rearrangement joins TRBV5-1 to TRBJ1-5; D is possibly TRBD1 (5 bases). Per germline, CDR1 SGHRS and CDR2 YFSETQ. Trimming removed 0 bases at V and 7 bases at J, with 14 bases between. The CDR3 contains 15 residues. Written as DNA, the CDR3 is TGCGCCAGCAGCTTGGGACCAGGGAACGGCCAGCCCCAGCATTTT. As protein: CASSLGPGNGQPQHF.

Only a few counts were recorded for this clone. The chain carries TRBV27 and TRBJ2-7; D not resolved. This CDR3 region has 15 residues. Germline-derived CDR1 and CDR2 are MNHEY and SMNVEV (reference sequence). With 6 bases removed from V and 3 bases from J, the gap between germline ends came to 18 bases. CDR3 loop: CASRPQSSPSYEQYF. The CDR3 DNA is TGTGCCAGCAGACCACAATCATCTCCTAGCTACGAGCAGTACTTC.

The chain links TRBV7-3 to TRBJ2-1; the D gene is possibly TRBD2 (6 bases). The CDR3 sequence is 16 residues long. V was cut by 5 bases and J by 7 bases, with 21 bases left in between. Germline values: CDR1 SGHTA, CDR2 FQGTGA. The CDR3, as DNA: TGTGCCAGCAGCCAGCAGACTAGGGTAGGGTCGAATGAGCAGTTCTTC. Amino acid sequence: CASSQQTRVGSNEQFF.

This chain connects TRBV9 to TRBJ2-2; D is unclear. This CDR3 region has 15 residues. The V and J ends lost 0 bases and 0 bases respectively, with 6 bases between them. Germline V gene sequence: CDR1 SGDLS, CDR2 YYNGEE. CDR3 amino acids: CASSVGQSNTGELFF. Here the CDR3 DNA reads TGTGCCAGCAGCGTAGGTCAGTCGAACACCGGGGAGCTGTTTTTT. Looking up the rest from reference TRBV9 and TRBJ2-2 gives the full variable domain: DSGVTQTPKHLITATGQRVTLRCSPRSGDLSVYWYQQSLDQGLQFLIQYYNGEERAKGNILERFSAQQFPDLHSELNLSSLELGDSALYFCASSVGQSNTGELFFGEGSRLTVL.

The CDR3 sequence: CASSLDRGPTEAFF. The DNA for the CDR3 is TGTGCCAGCAGCTTGGACAGGGGACCCACTGAAGCTTTCTTT. The rearrangement links TRBV7-6 to TRBJ1-1; TRBD1 matches at 9 bases. The V gene end was trimmed by 3 bases and the J gene end by 4 bases; junction bases not matched to a gene: 3. The CDR3 totals 14 residues. Germline V gene lookup returns CDR1 SGHVS and CDR2 FNYEAQ.

The J gene is TRBJ1-1, the V gene TRBV2; 7 positions agree with TRBD1. V gave up 4 bases and J gave up 3 bases; unmatched junction bases: 11. Per the germline V gene, CDR1 is SNHLY and CDR2 is FYNNEI. The CDR3 length is 16 residues. The CDR3 DNA reads TGTGCCAGCAGTGCACCACAGGGGCCGCAAGACACTGAAGCTTTCTTT. It is translated as CASSAPQGPQDTEAFF.

The J gene is TRBJ2-4, the V gene TRBV5-4, with 7 bases that match TRBD2. Germline assignment: CDR1 SGHNT and CDR2 YYREEE (reference sequence). This CDR3 is 14 amino acids long. V was clipped by 1 base and J by 8 bases; unmatched bases: 6. The CDR3 spells CASSLTGGGDIQYF. As DNA, the CDR3 is TGTGCCAGCAGCTTGACGGGGGGTGGGGACATTCAGTACTTC.

The chain recombines TRBV14 with TRBJ1-2; D might be TRBD1 (6 bases). Germline V CDR1 and CDR2: SGHDN, FVKESK. Trimming pared 1 base from V and 4 bases from J, leaving 16 bases between. The length of the CDR3 is 16 residues. CDR3 amino acids: CASSQGRGRRSYGYTF. The CDR3 DNA follows: TGTGCCAGCAGCCAAGGCAGGGGACGAAGATCCTATGGCTACACCTTC.

The chain recombines TRBV5-1 with TRBJ2-2, with D possibly being TRBD2 (6 bases). Germline V lookup: CDR1 SGHRS, CDR2 YFSETQ. Trimming removed 1 base from V and 4 bases from J, with 14 bases in between. The CDR3 sequence is 16 residues long. The CDR3 region has the DNA TGCGCCAGCAGCTTGAAGTTAGCGGAGACCACCGGGGAGCTGTTTTTT. Protein: CASSLKLAETTGELFF.

The rearrangement uses TRBV7-9 and TRBJ1-1, with 8 positions matching TRBD1. The V gene end was trimmed by 3 bases and the J gene end by 4 bases; junction bases not matched to a gene: 4. Germline-derived CDR1 and CDR2 are SEHNR and FQNEAQ (reference sequence). The CDR3 sequence is 14 residues long. The CDR3 reads CASSFTGGLTEAFF. For the CDR3, the DNA is TGTGCCAGCAGCTTCACAGGGGGACTCACTGAAGCTTTCTTT.

The chain links TRBV7-8 to TRBJ2-7; D perhaps matches TRBD1 (5 bases). Germline V gene sequence: CDR1 SGHVS, CDR2 FQNEAQ. The CDR3 covers 12 residues. Trimming stripped 8 bases from V and 0 bases from J, with 8 bases between. This chain's CDR3 is CASGAPSYEQYF. The CDR3 bases are TGTGCCAGCGGGGCCCCCTCCTACGAGCAGTACTTC.

CDR3 loop: CASSGQGGAPGELFF. CDR3 DNA: TGCGCCAGCAGCGGACAGGGTGGGGCCCCCGGGGAGCTGTTTTTT. The rearrangement uses TRBV5-1 and TRBJ2-2; 8 bases fit TRBD1. The CDR3 spans 15 residues. CDR1 SGHRS and CDR2 YFSETQ come from the germline V gene. Unmatched junction bases numbered 8, after V lost 4 bases and J lost 6 bases.

The chain employs TRBV10-3 and TRBJ2-7; TRBD1 matches 7 bases. CDR1 ENHRY and CDR2 SYGVKD come from the germline V gene. V shed 2 bases and J 4 bases; nucleotides not matched to a gene: 5. The CDR3 runs to 14 residues. The CDR3 nucleotides are TGTGCCATCAGTGAGACGGGACAGCCGTACGAGCAGTACTTC. It translates to CAISETGQPYEQYF.

This chain uses TRBV2 with TRBJ2-1; no reliable D call. The length of the CDR3 is 12 residues. Germline V gives CDR1 SNHLY, CDR2 FYNNEI. Trimming took 6 bases from V and 7 from J, leaving 10 bases between them. The CDR3 DNA reads as TGTGCCAGCAGCGCGGCCGTGAATGAGCAGTTCTTC. Translation gives CASSAAVNEQFF.

V usage is TRBV28 and J usage is TRBJ1-5; the D is unclear. This CDR3 has 14 amino acids. Per germline, CDR1 MDHEN and CDR2 SYDVKM. V was pared by 1 base and J by 11 bases, with 15 bases between. CDR3 residues: CASSLSGRGGAQHF. The CDR3 DNA is TGTGCCAGCAGTTTATCAGGTCGGGGAGGTGCCCAGCATTTT.